This entry describes one TCR beta chain. Antigen unknown. The assay was carried out at the deep level. In the original analysis: Junction-only immunoSEQ data arrived without quality scores, meaning filtering differed. TCRdb's copy holds only in-frame clones and misses some; the assay was immunoSEQ multiplex PCR. V and J calls and clone size come straight from that table; D and trimming were deduced from the DNA. The data contain 2.3 million or so clones, 85% to 95% of them singletons. The CDR3 is 14 residues long. Germline loops: CDR1 MNHNS, CDR2 SASEGT. Trimming stripped 6 bases from V and 4 bases from J, with 15 bases between. The entry originates in a study of shared clonotypes between healthy human individuals. Study outcomes and limitations: It was observed that 5% to 6.5% of naive CD4 clonotypes were shared across several donors. It was only blood that was sampled, and tissue repertoires likely differ.

The V call is TRBV6-1, the J call TRBJ1-1; D is possibly TRBD1 (5 bases). The sequencing input was naive CD4+ T cells from PBMCs. Subset of the sample: CD45RA+ positively selected. This receptor was obtained from a man aged 18 to 35 in good health. Some clones in this sample may be carry-over from other donors' samples. The DNA for the CDR3 is TGTGCCAGCAGGGGCAACAGTGGGGGCACTGAAGCTTTCTTT. Protein product: CASRGNSGGTEAFF.